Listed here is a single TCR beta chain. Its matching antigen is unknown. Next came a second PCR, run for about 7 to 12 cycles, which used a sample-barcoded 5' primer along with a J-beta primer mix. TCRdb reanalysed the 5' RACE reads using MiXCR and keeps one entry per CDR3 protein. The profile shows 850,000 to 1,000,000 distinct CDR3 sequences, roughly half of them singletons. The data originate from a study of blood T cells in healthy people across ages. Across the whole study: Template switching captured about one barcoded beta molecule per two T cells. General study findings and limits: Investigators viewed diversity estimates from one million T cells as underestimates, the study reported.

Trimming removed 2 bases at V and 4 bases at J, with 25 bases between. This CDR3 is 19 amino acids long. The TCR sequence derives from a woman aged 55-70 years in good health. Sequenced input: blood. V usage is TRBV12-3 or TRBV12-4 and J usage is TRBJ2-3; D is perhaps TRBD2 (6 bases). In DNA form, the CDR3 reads TGTGCCAGCAGTTTAAGCCCAGTACCTGCGGGGTTCTTGGCAGATACGCAGTATTTT. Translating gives CASSLSPVPAGFLADTQYF.